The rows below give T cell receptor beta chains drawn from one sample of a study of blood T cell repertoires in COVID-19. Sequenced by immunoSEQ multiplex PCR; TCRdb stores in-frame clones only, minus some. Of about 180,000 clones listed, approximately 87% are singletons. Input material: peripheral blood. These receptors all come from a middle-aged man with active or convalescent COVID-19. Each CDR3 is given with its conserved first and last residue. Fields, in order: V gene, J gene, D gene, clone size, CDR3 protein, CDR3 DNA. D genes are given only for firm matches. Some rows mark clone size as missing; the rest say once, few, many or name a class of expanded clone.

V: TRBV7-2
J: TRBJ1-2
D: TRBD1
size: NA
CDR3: CASSQDRGGYGYTF
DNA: TGTGCCAGCAGCCAGGACAGGGGTGGCTATGGCTACACCTTC

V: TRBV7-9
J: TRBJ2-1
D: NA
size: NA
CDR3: CASSLSSGYNEQFF
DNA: TGTGCCAGCAGCTTGTCCAGCGGATACAATGAGCAGTTCTTC

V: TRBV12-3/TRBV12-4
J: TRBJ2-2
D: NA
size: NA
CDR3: CASSLVRTGELFF
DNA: TGTGCCAGCAGTTTAGTCCGCACCGGGGAGCTGTTTTTT

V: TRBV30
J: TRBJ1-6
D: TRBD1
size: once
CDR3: CAYDPRDSYNSPLHF
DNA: TGTGCGTACGATCCGCGGGACAGTTATAATTCACCCCTCCACTTT

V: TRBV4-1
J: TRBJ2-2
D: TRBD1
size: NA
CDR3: CASSQDGTGLVGGELFF
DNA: TGCGCCAGCAGCCAAGATGGGACAGGGTTGGTTGGCGGGGAGCTGTTTTTT

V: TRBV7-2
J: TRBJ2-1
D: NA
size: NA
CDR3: CASSPPLEVRSYNEQFF
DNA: TGTGCCAGCAGCCCACCACTAGAGGTAAGGTCCTACAATGAGCAGTTCTTC

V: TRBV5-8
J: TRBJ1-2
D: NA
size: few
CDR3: CASSLEVRVGYTF
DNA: TGTGCCAGCAGCTTGGAAGTTCGGGTTGGCTACACCTTC

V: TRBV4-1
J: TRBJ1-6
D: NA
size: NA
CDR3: CASSQDLYRQGGSPLHF
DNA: TGCGCCAGCAGCCAAGATCTATATAGGCAGGGCGGTTCACCCCTCCACTTT

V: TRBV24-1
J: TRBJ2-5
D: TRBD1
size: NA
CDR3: CATSDLYRGQYF
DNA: TGTGCCACCAGTGATTTGTACAGGGGGCAGTACTTC

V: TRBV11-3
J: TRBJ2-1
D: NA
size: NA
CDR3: CASSPRGTDSREQFF
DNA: TGTGCCAGCAGCCCCCGCGGCACAGACAGTCGAGAGCAGTTCTTC

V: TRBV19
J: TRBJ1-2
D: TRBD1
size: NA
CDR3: CASSPRQGASSNYGYTF
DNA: TGTGCCAGTAGTCCAAGACAGGGAGCTTCTAGTAACTATGGCTACACCTTC

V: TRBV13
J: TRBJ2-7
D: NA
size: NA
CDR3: CASSPPGHEIPYEQYF
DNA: TGTGCCAGCAGCCCCCCGGGACACGAAATACCCTACGAGCAGTACTTC

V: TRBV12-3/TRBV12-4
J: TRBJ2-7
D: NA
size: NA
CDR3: CASSLGSTYEQYF
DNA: TGTGCCAGCAGTTTGGGCAGTACCTACGAGCAGTACTTC

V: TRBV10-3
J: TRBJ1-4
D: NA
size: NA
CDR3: CAISEPGINEKLFF
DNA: TGTGCCATCAGTGAGCCAGGGATCAACGAAAAACTGTTTTTT

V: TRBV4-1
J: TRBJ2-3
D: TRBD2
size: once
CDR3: CASSLLLPLAGGLNTQYF
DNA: TGCGCCAGCAGCCTACTACTGCCGCTAGCGGGGGGCCTTAATACGCAGTATTTT

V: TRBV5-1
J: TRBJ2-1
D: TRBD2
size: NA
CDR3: CASSPWTSGNEQFF
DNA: TGCGCCAGCAGCCCCTGGACTAGCGGCAATGAGCAGTTCTTC

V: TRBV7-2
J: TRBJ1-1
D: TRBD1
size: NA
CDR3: CASSRGQVNTEAFF
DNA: TGTGCCAGCAGCCGCGGACAGGTGAACACTGAAGCTTTCTTT

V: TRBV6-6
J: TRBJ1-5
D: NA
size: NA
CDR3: CASRPRGDHSNQPQHF
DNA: TGTGCCAGCAGGCCCCGGGGGGACCATAGCAATCAGCCCCAGCATTTT

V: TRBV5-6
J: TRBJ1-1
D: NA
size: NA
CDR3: CASSLGQEPPEAFF
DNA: TGTGCCAGCAGCTTGGGACAGGAACCCCCGGAAGCTTTCTTT

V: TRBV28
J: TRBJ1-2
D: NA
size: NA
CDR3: CASRGPWRDGYTF
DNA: TGTGCCAGCAGAGGCCCGTGGAGGGATGGCTACACCTTC

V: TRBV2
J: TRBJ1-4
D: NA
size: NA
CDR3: CASSDRAGPEKLFF
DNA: TGTGCCAGCAGTGATAGGGCAGGGCCTGAAAAACTGTTTTTT

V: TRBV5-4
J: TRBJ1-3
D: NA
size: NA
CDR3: CASSLSLGNTIYF
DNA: TGTGCCAGCAGCTTGTCCCTCGGGAACACCATATATTTT

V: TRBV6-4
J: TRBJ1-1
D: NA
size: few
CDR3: CASSREHLTEAFF
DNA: TGTGCCAGCAGCCGGGAACACCTTACTGAAGCTTTCTTT

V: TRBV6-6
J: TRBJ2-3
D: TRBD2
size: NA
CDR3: CASSYTSGVTVGTQYF
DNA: TGTGCCAGCAGTTACACTAGCGGAGTTACAGTCGGTACGCAGTATTTT

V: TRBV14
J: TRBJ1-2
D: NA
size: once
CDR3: CASSPGLYYGYTF
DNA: TGTGCCAGCAGCCCCGGACTCTACTATGGCTACACCTTC

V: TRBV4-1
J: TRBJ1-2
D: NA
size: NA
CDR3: CASSQETANYGYTF
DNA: TGCGCCAGCAGCCAAGAGACAGCTAACTATGGCTACACCTTC

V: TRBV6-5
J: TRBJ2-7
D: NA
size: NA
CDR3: CASSSELYEQYF
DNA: TGTGCCAGCAGTTCCGAACTATACGAGCAGTACTTC

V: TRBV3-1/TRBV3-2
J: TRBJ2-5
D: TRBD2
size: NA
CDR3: CASSSRGGHGETQYF
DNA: TGTGCCAGCAGCAGTCGGGGGGGCCATGGGGAGACCCAGTACTTC

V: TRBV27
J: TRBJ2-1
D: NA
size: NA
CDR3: CASSPYSPTADNEQFF
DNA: TGTGCCAGCAGTCCTTACAGCCCTACCGCAGATAATGAGCAGTTCTTC

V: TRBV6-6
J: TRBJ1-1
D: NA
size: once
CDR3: CASSRMGPRTLEAFF
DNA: TGTGCCAGCAGTAGAATGGGGCCGCGTACCCTTGAAGCTTTCTTT

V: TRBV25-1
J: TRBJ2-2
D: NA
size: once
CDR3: CASSELGRGDTGELFF
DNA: TGTGCCAGCAGTGAATTGGGCAGGGGCGACACCGGGGAGCTGTTTTTT

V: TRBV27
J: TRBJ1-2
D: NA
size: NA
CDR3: CASSSYGQTGSYGYTF
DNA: TGTGCCAGCAGTTCATATGGGCAAACAGGGTCCTATGGCTACACCTTC

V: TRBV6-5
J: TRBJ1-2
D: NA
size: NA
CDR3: CASSYRQARSSYGYTF
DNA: TGTGCCAGCAGTTACCGACAGGCCCGATCTTCGTATGGCTACACCTTC

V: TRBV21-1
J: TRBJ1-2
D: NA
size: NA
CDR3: CASSLLGGREAKDYGYTF
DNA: TGTGCCAGCAGCCTCCTAGGTGGCCGGGAGGCAAAAGACTATGGCTACACCTTC

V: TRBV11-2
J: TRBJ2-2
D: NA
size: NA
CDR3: CASSLRVGELFF
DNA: TGTGCCAGCAGCCTCAGGGTCGGGGAGCTGTTTTTT

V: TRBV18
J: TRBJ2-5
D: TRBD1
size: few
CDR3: CASSKGTGNQETQYF
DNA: TGTGCCAGCTCGAAAGGGACAGGCAACCAAGAGACCCAGTACTTC

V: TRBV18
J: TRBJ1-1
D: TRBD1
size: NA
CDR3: CASSLTGTGAMNTEAFF
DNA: TGTGCCAGCTCATTAACCGGGACAGGGGCCATGAACACTGAAGCTTTCTTT

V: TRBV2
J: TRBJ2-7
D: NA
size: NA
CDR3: CASSTPQGNEQYF
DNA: TGTGCCAGCAGCACCCCACAGGGAAACGAGCAGTACTTC

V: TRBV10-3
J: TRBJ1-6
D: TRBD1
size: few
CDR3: CAISEDRGEFPLHF
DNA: TGTGCCATCAGTGAGGACAGGGGGGAATTTCCCCTCCACTTT

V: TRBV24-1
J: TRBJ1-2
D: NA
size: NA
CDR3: CATSDFPGSYGYTF
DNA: TGTGCCACCAGTGATTTCCCAGGGTCCTATGGCTACACCTTC

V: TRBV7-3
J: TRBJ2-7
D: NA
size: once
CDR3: CASSGGQDYEQYF
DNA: TGTGCCAGCAGCGGGGGACAAGACTACGAGCAGTACTTC

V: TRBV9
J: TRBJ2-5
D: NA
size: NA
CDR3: CASTPRDRIETQYF
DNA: TGTGCCAGCACTCCCCGAGACAGGATAGAGACCCAGTACTTC

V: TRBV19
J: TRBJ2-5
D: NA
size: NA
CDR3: CASSLGWQETQYF
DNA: TGTGCCAGTAGTCTCGGGTGGCAAGAGACCCAGTACTTC

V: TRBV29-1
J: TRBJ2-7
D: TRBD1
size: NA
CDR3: CSALLRDRVFIGSYEQYF
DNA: TGCAGCGCCCTGCTCCGGGACAGGGTATTCATCGGCTCCTACGAGCAGTACTTC

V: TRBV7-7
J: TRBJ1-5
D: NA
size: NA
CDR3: CASSLARNYSNQPQHF
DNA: TGTGCTAGCAGCTTAGCCAGAAACTATAGCAATCAGCCCCAGCATTTT

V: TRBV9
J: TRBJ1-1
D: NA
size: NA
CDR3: CASSVAGGGGTEAFF
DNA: TGTGCCAGCAGCGTAGCCGGGGGGGGCGGCACTGAAGCTTTCTTT

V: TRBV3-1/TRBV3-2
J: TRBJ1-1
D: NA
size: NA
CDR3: CASSRVTGYPEAFF
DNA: TGTGCCAGCAGCCGAGTAACAGGGTACCCTGAAGCTTTCTTT

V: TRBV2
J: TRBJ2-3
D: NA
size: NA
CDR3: CASNFRDMGTDTQYF
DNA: TGTGCCAGCAATTTCCGGGACATGGGCACAGATACGCAGTATTTT

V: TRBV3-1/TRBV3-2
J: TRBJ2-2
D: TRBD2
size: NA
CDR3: CASSLRLAGDTGELFF
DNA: TGTGCCAGCAGCCTCCGACTAGCGGGGGATACCGGGGAGCTGTTTTTT

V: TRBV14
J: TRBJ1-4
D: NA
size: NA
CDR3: CASSLRQATNEKLFF
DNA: TGTGCCAGCAGCCTTCGACAGGCAACTAATGAAAAACTGTTTTTT

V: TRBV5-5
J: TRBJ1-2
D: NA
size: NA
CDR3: CASSLAEFYGYTF
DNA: TGTGCCAGCAGCTTGGCCGAGTTCTATGGCTACACCTTC

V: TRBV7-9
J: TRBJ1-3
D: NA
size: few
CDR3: CASRQKQGSGNTIYF
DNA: TGTGCCAGCAGACAAAAACAGGGATCCGGAAACACCATATATTTT

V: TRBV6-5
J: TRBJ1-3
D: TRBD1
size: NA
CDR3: CASRRDRISGNTIYF
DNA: TGTGCCAGCAGGAGGGACAGGATCTCTGGAAACACCATATATTTT